This T cell receptor (beta chain) was identified in a study of cytomegalovirus exposure and HLA in healthy donors. Study-wide findings and caveats: Several of the most significant clusters appeared, in a later analysis, to be linked to common viral pathogens.

A remark on this clone: The antigen remains undetermined.

Looked up from germline, CDR1 is SGHNT and CDR2 is YYREEE (reference sequence). The CDR3 has 15 residues. V lost 1 base and J lost 0; bases outside the gene matches: 3. In the PCR, 60 Vbeta and 13 Jbeta primers were used. Libraries were prepared by immunoSEQ multiplex PCR; TCRdb keeps only in-frame clonotypes and omits some of them. Among 180,000 or so clones listed, 86% were seen once. The source is a woman aged 25-40 years in good health and CMV-seronegative. The specimen sequenced was PBMCs. V gene TRBV5-4 combines with J gene TRBJ2-7; 8 nucleotides match TRBD2. This CDR3 reads CASSLPGGASYEQYF. Here the CDR3 DNA reads TGTGCCAGCAGCTTGCCGGGGGGGGCCTCCTACGAGCAGTACTTC.